This entry lists 15 T cell receptor beta chains sequenced from one sample in a study of blood T cell repertoires in COVID-19. Sequenced by immunoSEQ multiplex PCR; TCRdb stores in-frame clones only, minus some. Of under 300,000 clones in the sample, 82% were seen once. Sequencing input: peripheral blood. The receptors shown here come from a young woman with acute or convalescent COVID-19.

The rearrangement uses TRBV5-4 and TRBJ1-4, with D possibly being TRBD1 (5 bases). The V gene's germline CDR1 is SGHNT and CDR2 YYREEE (reference sequence). The CDR3 loop spans 15 amino acids. Between the trimmed V and J ends, which lost 4 bases and 2 bases, there was a span of 12 bases. CDR3: CASSPEGVTNEKLFF. DNA of the CDR3: TGTGCCAGCAGCCCCGAAGGGGTGACTAATGAAAAACTGTTTTTT.

This clone came up a few times. V usage is TRBV7-2 and J usage is TRBJ2-7; 11 bases fit TRBD2. Germline loops: CDR1 SGHTA, CDR2 FQGNSA. The J segment lost 1 base and the V segment lost 1 base, leaving 0 bases of the junction unmatched. This CDR3 is 15 amino acids long. DNA of the CDR3: TGTGCCAGCAGCTTAGGACTAGCGGGATCCTACGAGCAGTACTTC. This translates into CASSLGLAGSYEQYF. Full variable domain (rest looked up from reference TRBV7-2 and TRBJ2-7): GAGVSQSPSNKVTEKGKDVELRCDPISGHTALYWYRQSLGQGLEFLIYFQGNSAPDKSGLPSDRFSAERTGGSVSTLTIQRTQQEDSAVYLCASSLGLAGSYEQYFGPGTRLTVT.

This clone showed up just once. The chain employs TRBV25-1 and TRBJ2-5; 7 bases match TRBD1. Per the germline V gene, CDR1 is MGHDK and CDR2 is SYGVNS. V shed 3 bases and J 2 bases; nucleotides not matched to a gene: 6. This CDR3 is built from 15 residues. This CDR3 is CASSDPRGSQETQYF. The CDR3 region has the DNA TGTGCCAGCAGTGACCCCAGGGGGTCGCAAGAGACCCAGTACTTC. Based on the CDR3 plus reference TRBV25-1 and TRBJ2-5, the full variable domain is EADIYQTPRYLVIGTGKKITLECSQTMGHDKMYWYQQDPGMELHLIHYSYGVNSTEKGDLSSESTVSRIRTEHFPLTLESARPSHTSQYLCASSDPRGSQETQYFGPGTRLLVL.

The V and J genes are TRBV19 and TRBJ1-1; D is ambiguous. The V end was cut by 1 base, the J end by 7 bases, with 10 bases between. The germline gives CDR1 LNHDA, CDR2 SQIVND (reference sequence). This CDR3 contains 13 residues. The CDR3 DNA follows: TGTGCCAGTAGTATAGTTTCCGGAGGTGAAGCTTTCTTT. Protein product: CASSIVSGGEAFF.

To note about this clone: At the DNA level, this CDR3 is encoded by other sequences in the same sample as well. V is TRBV19 and J is TRBJ2-7; TRBD2 aligns across 8 bases. The length of the CDR3 is 14 residues. Per the germline V gene, CDR1 is LNHDA and CDR2 is SQIVND (reference sequence). The trim removed 4 bases at V and 4 bases at J, leaving 6 bases unmatched. The CDR3 here is CASSTAGGSYEQYF. The CDR3, as DNA: TGTGCCAGTAGTACGGCGGGAGGTTCTTACGAGCAGTACTTC.

The V gene is TRBV27, the J gene TRBJ2-7, with 9 bases aligning to TRBD2. V was clipped by 2 bases and J by 1 base; unmatched bases: 9. From germline, CDR1 is MNHEY and CDR2 SMNVEV (reference sequence). The CDR3 covers 17 residues. The CDR3 protein is CASSLQGPAGGSYEQYF. DNA of the CDR3: TGTGCCAGCAGTTTACAGGGGCCAGCGGGGGGATCCTACGAGCAGTACTTC.

The CDR3, as DNA: TGTGCCAGCAGCCCCCGCCTGACAAGCTCTGGAAACACCATATATTTT. This sequence encodes CASSPRLTSSGNTIYF. This chain connects TRBV7-6 to TRBJ1-3; no reliable D call. Germline loops: CDR1 SGHVS, CDR2 FNYEAQ. The CDR3 runs to 16 residues. Trimming pared 5 bases from V and 0 bases from J, leaving 14 bases between. Based on the CDR3 plus reference TRBV7-6 and TRBJ1-3, the full variable domain is GAGVSQSPRYKVTKRGQDVALRCDPISGHVSLYWYRQALGQGPEFLTYFNYEAQQDKSGLPNDRFSAERPEGSISTLTIQRTEQRDSAMYRCASSPRLTSSGNTIYFGEGSWLTVV.

The chain is built from TRBV28 and TRBJ2-3; TRBD1 aligns across 8 bases. This CDR3 is 15 amino acids long. Germline V gene sequence: CDR1 MDHEN, CDR2 SYDVKM. Unmatched junction bases numbered 6, after V lost 5 bases and J lost 2 bases. CDR3 in amino acids: CASSPRQGITDTQYF. The CDR3 DNA follows: TGTGCCAGCAGTCCCCGACAGGGGATCACAGATACGCAGTATTTT.

The rearrangement uses TRBV9 and TRBJ2-1, with 9 bases matching TRBD1. In germline, CDR1 is SGDLS, CDR2 YYNGEE. V dropped 3 bases and J dropped 8; count of bases not matched to a gene: 12. This CDR3 is built from 16 residues. CDR3 residues: CASSANRGPMVDEQFF. DNA for the CDR3: TGTGCCAGCAGCGCAAACAGGGGGCCCATGGTCGATGAGCAGTTCTTC. Complete variable domain (other parts from reference TRBV9 and TRBJ2-1): DSGVTQTPKHLITATGQRVTLRCSPRSGDLSVYWYQQSLDQGLQFLIQYYNGEERAKGNILERFSAQQFPDLHSELNLSSLELGDSALYFCASSANRGPMVDEQFFGPGTRLTVL.

In its sample, this clone was seen a few times. This rearrangement joins TRBV5-4 to TRBJ1-2; TRBD1 is a possible D gene (6 bases). V shed 0 bases and J shed 6 bases, with 15 bases lying between them. This CDR3 is built from 15 residues. CDR1 and CDR2 from the germline V gene are SGHNT and YYREEE (reference sequence). CDR3 amino acids: CASSLGGPITNGYTF. CDR3 nucleotide sequence: TGTGCCAGCAGCTTGGGGGGGCCCATCACTAATGGCTACACCTTC.

The rearrangement links TRBV9 to TRBJ2-5, with D unresolved. The V and J ends lost 0 bases and 2 bases respectively, with 8 bases between them. The CDR3 runs 14 residues. Per germline, CDR1 SGDLS and CDR2 YYNGEE. The CDR3 sequence: CASSVGRSQETQYF. The DNA for the CDR3 is TGTGCCAGCAGCGTAGGTCGGAGTCAAGAGACCCAGTACTTC.

The rearrangement joins TRBV18 to TRBJ2-1, with D tentatively TRBD1 (5 bases). CDR1 is KGHSH, CDR2 LQKENI, per germline. CDR3 size: 16 residues. Trimming left V 6 bases short and J 15 bases short, with 30 bases between. CDR3 region: CASSPSGLIDKGMSFF. The CDR3, as DNA: TGTGCCAGCTCTCCCTCTGGATTGATTGACAAGGGGATGTCGTTCTTC.

The chain is built from TRBV19 and TRBJ1-1, with 10 nucleotides matching TRBD1. From germline, CDR1 is LNHDA and CDR2 SQIVND (reference sequence). Losses at the gene ends were 7 bases for V and 4 bases for J; bases not matched to a gene: 9. The CDR3 has 15 residues. CDR3 bases: TGTGCCAGTAATAGGGCGGGACAGGGGCTCACTGAAGCTTTCTTT. Translation gives CASNRAGQGLTEAFF.

The genes are TRBV29-1 and TRBJ2-1; 8 bases map to TRBD2. The CDR3 runs to 13 residues. From germline, CDR1 is SQVTM and CDR2 ANQGSEA. After removal of 7 bases from V and 10 bases from J, the junction contained 12 bases not matched to a gene. CDR3 nucleotides: TGCAGCGGACGGTTGGTAGCGGGATACGAGCAGTTCTTC. This sequence encodes CSGRLVAGYEQFF.

This clone was recorded once. V gene TRBV15 combines with J gene TRBJ2-7; the match to TRBD2 covers 9 bases. The J segment lost 0 bases and the V segment lost 9 bases, leaving 3 bases of the junction unmatched. In germline, CDR1 is LNHNV, CDR2 YYDKDF (reference sequence). CDR3 length: 13 residues. In nucleotides, the CDR3 is TGTGCCACTGGGACTAGCTTCTCCTACGAGCAGTACTTC. This gives the protein CATGTSFSYEQYF. The complete variable domain, with remaining parts taken from reference TRBV15 and TRBJ2-7, reads DAMVIQNPRYQVTQFGKPVTLSCSQTLNHNVMYWYQQKSSQAPKLLFHYYDKDFNNEADTPDNFQSRRPNTSFCFLDIRSPGLGDTAMYLCATGTSFSYEQYFGPGTRLTVT.